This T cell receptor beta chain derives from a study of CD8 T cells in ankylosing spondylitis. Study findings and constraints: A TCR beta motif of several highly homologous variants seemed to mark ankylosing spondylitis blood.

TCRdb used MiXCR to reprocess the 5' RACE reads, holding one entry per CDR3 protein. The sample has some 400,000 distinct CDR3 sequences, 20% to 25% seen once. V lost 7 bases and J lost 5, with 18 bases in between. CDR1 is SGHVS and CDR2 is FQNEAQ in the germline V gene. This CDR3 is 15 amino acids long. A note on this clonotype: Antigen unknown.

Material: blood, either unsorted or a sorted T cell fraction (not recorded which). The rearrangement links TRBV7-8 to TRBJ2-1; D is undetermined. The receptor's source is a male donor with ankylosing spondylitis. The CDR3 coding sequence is TGTGCCAGCACCCAAGAGTTGTCTTTCAACAATGAGCAGTTCTTC. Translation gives CASTQELSFNNEQFF.